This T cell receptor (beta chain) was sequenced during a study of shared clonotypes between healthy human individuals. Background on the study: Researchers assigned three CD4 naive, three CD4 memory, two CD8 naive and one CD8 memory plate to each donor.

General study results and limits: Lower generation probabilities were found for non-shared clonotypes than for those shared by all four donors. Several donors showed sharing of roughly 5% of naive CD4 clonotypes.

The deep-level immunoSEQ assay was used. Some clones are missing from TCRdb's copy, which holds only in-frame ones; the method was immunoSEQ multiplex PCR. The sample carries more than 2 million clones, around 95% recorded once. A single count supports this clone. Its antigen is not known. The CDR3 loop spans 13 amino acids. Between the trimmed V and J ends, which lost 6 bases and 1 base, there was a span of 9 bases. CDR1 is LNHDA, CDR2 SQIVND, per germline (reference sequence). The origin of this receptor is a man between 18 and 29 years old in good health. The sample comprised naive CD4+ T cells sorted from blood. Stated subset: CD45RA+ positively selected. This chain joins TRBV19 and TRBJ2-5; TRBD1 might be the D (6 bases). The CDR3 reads CASRDRFQETQYF. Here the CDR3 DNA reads TGTGCCAGTAGGGACAGATTCCAAGAGACCCAGTACTTC. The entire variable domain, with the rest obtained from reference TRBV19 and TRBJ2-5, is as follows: DGGITQSPKYLFRKEGQNVTLSCEQNLNHDAMYWYRQDPGQGLRLIYYSQIVNDFQKGDIAEGYSVSREKKESFPLTVTSAQKNPTAFYLCASRDRFQETQYFGPGTRLLVL.